This TCR beta chain was captured by sequencing in a study of breast tumors, draining lymph nodes, adjacent tissues. Axillary draining lymph nodes of breast cancer patients supplied the node samples. Whole-study findings and limits: Findings are consistent with lymph node origin and intratumoral expansion of most tumor T cells. Tumor T cell lymph node origin was a supported hypothesis, not proven.

The CDR3 loop spans 15 amino acids. Germline V gives CDR1 SGHRS, CDR2 YFSETQ. Deletions cut 2 bases from V and 1 base from J, with 12 bases between. The sample holds many counts of this clonotype. What it binds is unknown. TCRdb processed the multiplex PCR reads anew with MiXCR; each CDR3 protein has one entry. The sample lists about 94,000 distinct CDR3 sequences; about 27% were seen once. What was sequenced was axillary lymph node tissue. The receptor was derived from a female donor with breast cancer. Some clones in this sample may be carry-over from other donors' samples. V is TRBV5-1 and J is TRBJ1-2; D unresolved. The CDR3 DNA reads as TGCGCCAGCAGCTTAACCCCGGACGGTAACTATGGCTACACCTTC. Translated, it gives CASSLTPDGNYGYTF.